The 29 T cell receptor beta chains below were found in one sample sequenced in a study of glioma-infiltrating T cells (dated by TCRdb to 2016 to 2017). The sample was run on an Illumina MiSeq. TCR alpha and beta CDR3 regions were amplified with the iRepertoire nested amplicon-rescue multiplex PCR (arm-PCR) platform from RNA. TCRdb reprocessed the public reads (quality trimming at Q25 with fastp, clone calling with MiXCR) and kept in-frame beta chains. Rows are unified per CDR3 protein, each entry keeping the most common DNA and genes. This sample comprises over 130,000 distinct CDR3 sequences, about two fifths of them detected only once. The top ten clones comprise roughly 20% of the sample. Sequencing input: glioma tissue, nonneoplastic brain tissue, or PBMCs (not recorded which). These receptors were obtained from a human donor with low-grade glioma or glioblastoma, undergoing nonglioma brain surgery, or in good health (not recorded which).

The chain recombines TRBV12-3 or TRBV12-4 with TRBJ1-1, with TRBD1 as a possible D gene (6 bases). The CDR3 runs 14 residues. V was pared by 5 bases and J by 3 bases, with 13 bases between. This CDR3 reads CASSRSGADTEAFF. CDR3 in DNA: TGTGCCAGCAGTCGTTCGGGGGCTGACACTGAAGCTTTCTTT.

This chain uses TRBV20-1 with TRBJ2-7; 14 nucleotides agree with TRBD2. V dropped 6 bases and J dropped 5; count of bases not matched to a gene: 6. Germline V CDR1 and CDR2: DFQATT, SNEGSKA (reference sequence). The CDR3 runs 14 residues. CDR3 sequence: CSAKTSGGVHEQYF. For the CDR3, the DNA is TGCAGTGCGAAGACTAGCGGGGGGGTCCACGAGCAGTACTTC.

The rearrangement joins TRBV27 to TRBJ1-5; D is possibly TRBD1 (6 bases). Germline-derived CDR1 and CDR2 are MNHEY and SMNVEV (reference sequence). The CDR3 has 13 amino acids. Deletions cut 5 bases from V and 5 bases from J, with 10 bases between. Here the CDR3 DNA reads TGTGCCAGCAGTAAGGGGGGGGATCAGCCCCAGCATTTT. This gives the protein CASSKGGDQPQHF.

Many counts were recorded for this clonotype. V is TRBV7-2 and J is TRBJ1-1; D perhaps matches TRBD1 (6 bases). V lost 1 base to trimming and J lost 6 bases, with 12 bases between them. Germline V lookup: CDR1 SGHTA, CDR2 FQGNSA. This CDR3 is built from 14 residues. CDR3 sequence (DNA): TGTGCCAGCAGCTTAGGGGGGGGGGGCCCTGAAGCTTTCTTT. It yields the protein CASSLGGGGPEAFF.

In its sample, this clonotype was seen many times. V and J are TRBV27 and TRBJ2-1; no firm D call. The germline V and J ends were trimmed by 4 bases and 5 bases, with 6 bases remaining between them. This CDR3 has 12 residues. The germline V gene encodes CDR1 MNHEY and CDR2 SMNVEV (reference sequence). The CDR3 sequence: CASSYTHNEQFF. The CDR3 nucleotides are TGTGCCAGCAGTTACACTCACAATGAGCAGTTCTTC.

The rearrangement joins TRBV20-1 to TRBJ2-1, with 10 nucleotides matching TRBD2. The germline CDR1 and CDR2 sequences are DFQATT and SNEGSKA (reference sequence). Trimming took 0 bases from V and 2 from J; bases not matched to a gene: 10. There are 18 residues in the CDR3. The CDR3 loop reads CSARDYSASGSAYNEQFF. CDR3 nucleotide sequence: TGCAGTGCTAGAGATTATTCGGCTAGCGGGAGTGCCTACAATGAGCAGTTCTTC.

The rearrangement uses TRBV9 and TRBJ2-1; TRBD1 matches at 9 bases. Germline trimming cut 7 bases from V and 6 bases from J; bases unmatched to any gene: 8. This CDR3 is 14 amino acids long. CDR1 SGDLS and CDR2 YYNGEE come from the germline V gene. The CDR3 DNA reads as TGTGCCAGCGGACCGGGACAGGGTTCCAATGAGCAGTTCTTC. Protein: CASGPGQGSNEQFF.

This clonotype was counted between two and nine times. The CDR3 protein is CASSLDRGGKAFF. CDR3 coding DNA: TGTGCCAGCAGCTTAGATCGCGGGGGAAAGGCTTTCTTT. The chain has TRBV11-2 and TRBJ1-1; D might be TRBD1 (5 bases). The germline V and J ends were trimmed by 0 bases and 11 bases, with 13 bases remaining between them. The CDR3 has 13 residues. Germline V gene data show CDR1 as SGHAT and CDR2 as FQNNGV.

The rearrangement links TRBV15 to TRBJ2-3; no definite D call. Trimming stripped 0 bases from V and 6 bases from J, with 10 bases between. CDR3 size: 14 residues. CDR1 is LNHNV, CDR2 YYDKDF, per germline (reference sequence). CDR3 sequence reads: CATSRDLTGDTQYF. DNA of the CDR3: TGTGCCACCAGCAGAGATCTGACGGGTGATACGCAGTATTTT.

The chain has TRBV6-2 or TRBV6-3 and TRBJ1-5; 10 bases map to TRBD1. Germline loops: CDR1 MNHEY, CDR2 SVGEGT. J gave up 7 bases and V 8 bases, and 11 bases lay outside the gene matches. The CDR3 is 15 amino acids. The CDR3 bases are TGTGCCAGCTCCCCGACAGGGGGCGATTGGCAGCCCCAGCATTTT. It translates to CASSPTGGDWQPQHF.

The genes are TRBV6-1 and TRBJ2-2; tentatively, D is TRBD1 (7 bases). The V end lost 6 bases, the J end lost 7 bases, and 15 bases lay between the germline ends. The CDR3 totals 14 residues. Germline loops: CDR1 MNHNS, CDR2 SASEGT. CDR3 amino acids: CASSQQGRDGELFF. DNA for the CDR3: TGTGCCAGCAGCCAACAGGGGCGGGACGGGGAGCTGTTTTTT.

The J gene is TRBJ2-3, the V gene TRBV20-1; TRBD2 aligns across 8 bases. Germline V gene sequence: CDR1 DFQATT, CDR2 SNEGSKA (reference sequence). V lost 5 bases, J lost 5 bases, and 12 bases stayed unmatched. This CDR3 is built from 15 residues. The CDR3 DNA is TGCAGTGCTGGGGGGACTAGAGTATTTGGAGATACGCAGTATTTT. It codes for CSAGGTRVFGDTQYF.

In its sample, this clonotype was seen many times. The chain is built from TRBV6-1 and TRBJ1-2; tentative D call: TRBD1 (5 bases). This CDR3 spans 12 amino acids. V was pared by 5 bases and J by 7 bases, with 11 bases between. Germline CDR1 and CDR2: MNHNS and SASEGT. The CDR3 loop reads CASSPQGLGYTF. The CDR3 bases are TGTGCCAGCAGTCCGCAGGGACTTGGCTACACCTTC.

The chain has TRBV4-3 and TRBJ2-1; 11 nucleotides line up with TRBD2. With 0 bases clipped from V and 9 bases from J, the junction kept 7 bases outside the gene matches. CDR1 is LGHNA, CDR2 YSLEER, per germline. This CDR3 has 16 amino acids. As DNA, the CDR3 is TGCGCCAGCAGCCAAGATCTTAGCGGGGGGGCCGTTGAGCAGTTCTTC. It translates to CASSQDLSGGAVEQFF.

This clonotype has only a few counts. V usage is TRBV20-1 and J usage is TRBJ2-3; D perhaps matches TRBD2 (7 bases). Per germline, CDR1 DFQATT and CDR2 SNEGSKA (reference sequence). The CDR3 is made up of 16 amino acids. V was trimmed by 4 bases and J by 2 bases, leaving 19 bases between them. CDR3 residues: CSATARGLGTTDTQYF. Written as DNA, the CDR3 is TGCAGTGCTACCGCGCGGGGGCTGGGAACCACAGATACGCAGTATTTT.

The chain links TRBV4-1 to TRBJ2-1, with D perhaps matching TRBD2 (5 bases). CDR3 length: 14 residues. V lost 1 base and J 7 bases, leaving 11 bases between the germline ends. Germline V gene sequence: CDR1 MGHRA, CDR2 YSYEKL. In nucleotides, the CDR3 is TGCGCCAGCAGCCAAGTCGGAGGAACGAATGAGCAGTTCTTC. This codes for CASSQVGGTNEQFF.

This chain joins TRBV6-6 and TRBJ1-1; D is undetermined. Looked up from germline, CDR1 is MNHNY and CDR2 is SVGAGI (reference sequence). The V gene lost 2 bases and the J gene lost 4 bases, with 14 bases spanning the gap. This CDR3 contains 15 residues. The chain's CDR3 is CASSYGLADSTEAFF. The CDR3 bases are TGTGCCAGCAGTTACGGACTAGCGGATAGCACTGAAGCTTTCTTT.

This sequence joins TRBV7-3 and TRBJ1-2; no definite D call. V lost 1 base to trimming and J lost 2 bases, with 8 bases between them. The germline CDR1 and CDR2 sequences are SGHTA and FQGTGA. The length of the CDR3 is 14 residues. The CDR3 DNA sequence: TGTGCCAGCAGCTTAAATTTCGAAAACTATGGCTACACCTTC. It specifies CASSLNFENYGYTF.

This clonotype was observed a few times. The chain is built from TRBV6-2 or TRBV6-3 and TRBJ1-2; D gene unclear. The V end lost 0 bases, the J end lost 5 bases, and 10 bases lay between the germline ends. This CDR3 is built from 14 residues. Per germline, CDR1 MNHEY and CDR2 SVGEGT. The CDR3 loop reads CASSYSGSSYGYTF. In nucleotides, the CDR3 is TGTGCCAGCAGTTACTCGGGCAGCTCGTATGGCTACACCTTC.

The J gene is TRBJ2-7, the V gene TRBV4-1; no reliable D call. Germline CDR1 reads MGHRA; CDR2 reads YSYEKL. The CDR3 covers 14 residues. V lost 2 bases, J lost 3 bases, and 11 bases lay in between. The CDR3 sequence is CASSQLYGFYEQYF. The CDR3 region has the DNA TGCGCCAGCAGCCAATTATATGGATTCTACGAGCAGTACTTC.

V and J are TRBV19 and TRBJ1-2; no firm D call. The ends were cut back, 6 bases at V and 8 bases at J, with 13 bases in the middle. The CDR3 has 12 amino acids. Germline V gives CDR1 LNHDA, CDR2 SQIVND (reference sequence). The CDR3 region has the DNA TGTGCCAGTAGGGGCCAAGGACCCGGCTACACCTTC. Translated: CASRGQGPGYTF.

This clonotype has just a few counts. V is TRBV19 and J is TRBJ2-7; 7 bases are a match to TRBD1. V shed 2 bases, J shed 4 bases, and the junction held 11 bases outside the gene matches. This CDR3 contains 16 residues. Germline lookup yields CDR1 LNHDA and CDR2 SQIVND (reference sequence). This CDR3 reads CASSISPGQNQYEQYF. The CDR3 DNA is TGTGCCAGTAGTATATCGCCGGGACAGAATCAATACGAGCAGTACTTC.

This clonotype appeared a few times. The chain joins TRBV2 to TRBJ1-6, with D maybe TRBD1 (5 bases). The CDR3 has 13 amino acids. V gave up 7 bases and J gave up 7 bases, with 11 bases separating them. Germline V gene lookup returns CDR1 SNHLY and CDR2 FYNNEI. The CDR3 loop reads CASTLNRNSPLHF. The CDR3 region has the DNA TGTGCCAGCACCCTAAACAGGAATTCACCCCTCCACTTT.

There are a few counts of this clonotype. This chain uses TRBV6-5 with TRBJ1-5; 7 nucleotides agree with TRBD1. The junction had 8 bases not matched to a gene; V was cut back by 2 bases and J by 4 bases. From germline, CDR1 is MNHEY and CDR2 SVGAGI. The CDR3 is made up of 16 amino acids. Written as DNA, the CDR3 is TGTGCCAGCAGTTACGCTCAGGGGGTTGGAAATCAGCCCCAGCATTTT. Its translation: CASSYAQGVGNQPQHF.

J is TRBJ2-3 and V is TRBV4-1; D ambiguous. Germline CDR1 reads MGHRA; CDR2 reads YSYEKL. The CDR3 totals 13 residues. V was clipped by 2 bases and J by 3 bases, with 6 bases between them. CDR3 protein: CASSQKETDTQYF. The CDR3, as DNA: TGCGCCAGCAGCCAAAAAGAAACAGATACGCAGTATTTT.

V is TRBV20-1 and J is TRBJ2-7; TRBD2 agrees at 10 bases. The germline gives CDR1 DFQATT, CDR2 SNEGSKA (reference sequence). Germline trimming cut 3 bases from V and 4 bases from J; bases unmatched to any gene: 6. This CDR3 is built from 14 residues. The CDR3 loop is CSASSSGRRYEQYF. The CDR3 DNA is TGCAGTGCTAGTTCTAGCGGGAGACGATACGAGCAGTACTTC.

This clonotype was seen more than once but under ten times. The chain carries TRBV7-9 and TRBJ1-1; D may be TRBD1 (6 bases). V was trimmed by 0 bases and J by 3 bases, leaving 8 bases between them. Per the germline V gene, CDR1 is SEHNR and CDR2 is FQNEAQ (reference sequence). The CDR3 runs 14 residues. DNA for the CDR3: TGTGCCAGCAGCTTAGCTCAGGGGCACACTGAAGCTTTCTTT. Translating it yields CASSLAQGHTEAFF. The full variable domain, completed using reference TRBV7-9 and TRBJ1-1, is DTGVSQNPRHKITKRGQNVTFRCDPISEHNRLYWYRQTLGQGPEFLTYFQNEAQLEKSRLLSDRFSAERPKGSFSTLEIQRTEQGDSAMYLCASSLAQGHTEAFFGQGTRLTVV.

This clonotype was seen a handful of times. The chain recombines TRBV20-1 with TRBJ1-2; weak D call: TRBD1 (5 bases). CDR1 and CDR2 from the germline V gene are DFQATT and SNEGSKA (reference sequence). The germline V and J ends were trimmed by 4 bases and 4 bases, with 13 bases remaining between them. This CDR3 has 13 residues. This CDR3 is CSAIRQLTYGYTF. DNA for the CDR3: TGCAGTGCTATTCGACAGCTCACCTATGGCTACACCTTC.

This clonotype rates as large. This chain's CDR3 is CAGAEQETQYF. In DNA form, the CDR3 reads TGTGCCGGGGCAGAGCAAGAGACCCAGTACTTC. J is TRBJ2-5 and V is TRBV6-1; D is possibly TRBD1 (5 bases). V lost 11 bases to trimming and J lost 2 bases, with 9 bases between them. Germline V gene sequence: CDR1 MNHNS, CDR2 SASEGT. The CDR3 covers 11 residues.